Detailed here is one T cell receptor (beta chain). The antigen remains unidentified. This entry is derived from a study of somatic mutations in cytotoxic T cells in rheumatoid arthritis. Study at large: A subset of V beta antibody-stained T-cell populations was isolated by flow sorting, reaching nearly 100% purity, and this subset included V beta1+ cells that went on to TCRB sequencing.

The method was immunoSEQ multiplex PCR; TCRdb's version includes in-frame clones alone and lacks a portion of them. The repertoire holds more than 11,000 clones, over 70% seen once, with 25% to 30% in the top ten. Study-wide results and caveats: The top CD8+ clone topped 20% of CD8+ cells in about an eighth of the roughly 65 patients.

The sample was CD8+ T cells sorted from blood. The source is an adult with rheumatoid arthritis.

The CDR3 spells CASSSGYNQPQHF. CDR3 in DNA: TGTGCCAGCAGTTCAGGTTACAATCAGCCCCAGCATTTT. The chain joins TRBV27 to TRBJ1-5; D uncertain. Germline CDR1 reads MNHEY; CDR2 reads SMNVEV (reference sequence). The CDR3 length is 13 residues. V was pared by 4 bases and J by 3 bases, with 7 bases between.